Listed here are 10 T cell receptor beta chains from one sample, sequenced in a study of T cell repertoires in cytomegalovirus infection. No antigen is known for these receptors. TCRdb processed the reads anew with MiXCR; each CDR3 protein has one entry. The sample records hundreds of thousands of distinct CDR3 sequences, roughly 43% being singletons. This specimen consisted of cultured PBMCs, obtained from culture after CMV antigen stimulation. The receptors here all came from a human donor in good health (CMV status not recorded). Some clones in this sample may be carry-over from other donors' samples.

The chain has TRBV6-6 and TRBJ1-1, with D tentatively TRBD1 (6 bases). The CDR3 is 12 residues long. CDR1 and CDR2 (germline): MNHNY, SVGAGI (reference sequence). Trimming cost V 10 bases and J 3 bases, with 12 bases left between them. CDR3 loop: CATSDSYTEAFF. The CDR3 coding sequence is TGTGCCACCTCGGACAGTTACACTGAAGCTTTCTTT.

This clonotype is a singleton in its sample. J is TRBJ2-1 and V is TRBV6-1; D unclear. This CDR3 spans 15 amino acids. Trimming left V 2 bases short and J 6 bases short, with 14 bases between. Germline V lookup: CDR1 MNHNS, CDR2 SASEGT. The DNA for the CDR3 is TGTGCCAGCAGTGAAATCGACGGATCGCTCAATGAGCAGTTCTTC. Translating it yields CASSEIDGSLNEQFF.

The chain uses TRBV7-2 and TRBJ2-4; the D is unclear. Trimming took off 1 base at V and 0 bases at J, with 7 bases between the two ends. The germline gives CDR1 SGHTA, CDR2 FQGNSA. This CDR3 contains 15 residues. CDR3 loop: CASSLEPLAKNIQYF. CDR3 coding DNA: TGTGCCAGCAGCTTAGAGCCCCTAGCCAAAAACATTCAGTACTTC. Drawing the rest from reference TRBV7-2 and TRBJ2-4, the complete variable domain is GAGVSQSPSNKVTEKGKDVELRCDPISGHTALYWYRQSLGQGLEFLIYFQGNSAPDKSGLPSDRFSAERTGGSVSTLTIQRTQQEDSAVYLCASSLEPLAKNIQYFGAGTRLSVL.

This clonotype was observed at least ten times. The chain links TRBV7-2 to TRBJ2-2; TRBD2 matches 7 bases. This CDR3 is built from 16 residues. V gave up 5 bases and J gave up 2 bases; unmatched junction bases: 8. Germline CDR1 is SGHTA and CDR2 is FQGNSA. The CDR3 loop is CASSLSPAGNTGELFF. As DNA, the CDR3 is TGTGCCAGCAGCCTCTCTCCAGCGGGAAACACCGGGGAGCTGTTTTTT.

This clonotype turned up a few times. J is TRBJ2-5 and V is TRBV5-1; TRBD1 or TRBD2 may be the D gene (5 bases each). The ends were cut back, 4 bases at V and 7 bases at J, with 14 bases in the middle. The CDR3 totals 13 residues. Germline lookup yields CDR1 SGHRS and CDR2 YFSETQ. The CDR3 spells CASSRDLRGTQYF. CDR3 DNA sequence: TGCGCCAGCAGCCGGGACCTCCGGGGGACCCAGTACTTC.

This rearrangement joins TRBV19 to TRBJ1-2; D remains unclear. This CDR3 region has 14 residues. The ends were cut back, 3 bases at V and 8 bases at J, with 16 bases in the middle. Germline CDR1 reads LNHDA; CDR2 reads SQIVND (reference sequence). Here the CDR3 DNA reads TGTGCCAGTAGTATTTCCGGGCCTGAAAGGGGCTACACCTTC. Residues: CASSISGPERGYTF.

This clonotype was detected ten times or more. The genes are TRBV7-8 and TRBJ2-1, with D maybe TRBD2 (5 bases). Trimming left V 2 bases short and J 5 bases short, with 7 bases between. The CDR3 consists of 13 residues. Looked up from germline, CDR1 is SGHVS and CDR2 is FQNEAQ. For the CDR3, the DNA is TGTGCCAGCAGCTTACGGGAAGACAATGAGCAGTTCTTC. This translates into CASSLREDNEQFF.

This clonotype was observed a few times. V and J are TRBV7-2 and TRBJ1-1, with 7 bases lining up with TRBD1. CDR1 and CDR2 from the germline V gene are SGHTA and FQGNSA. CDR3 size: 13 residues. Losses at the gene ends were 5 bases for V and 4 bases for J; bases not matched to a gene: 4. The CDR3 reads CASSVDRSTEAFF. The CDR3 DNA is TGTGCCAGCAGCGTGGACAGGTCCACTGAAGCTTTCTTT.

The V gene is TRBV4-1, the J gene TRBJ2-3, with 11 bases that match TRBD2. From germline, CDR1 is MGHRA and CDR2 YSYEKL. The CDR3 length is 15 residues. V lost 3 bases, J lost 6 bases, and 5 bases stayed unmatched. Here the CDR3 reads CASSHLAGGGDTQYF. For the CDR3, the DNA is TGCGCCAGCAGCCATCTAGCGGGGGGCGGGGATACGCAGTATTTT.

V usage is TRBV6-1 and J usage is TRBJ1-5; D gene ambiguous. Germline values: CDR1 MNHNS, CDR2 SASEGT. The CDR3 is 15 amino acids. Deletions cut 3 bases from V and 1 base from J, with 10 bases between. CDR3 sequence: CASSEWDTSNQPQHF. CDR3 nucleotide sequence: TGTGCCAGCAGTGAGTGGGATACGAGCAATCAGCCCCAGCATTTT.